This T cell receptor (beta chain) was sequenced in a study of cytomegalovirus exposure and HLA in healthy donors. Study findings and constraints: Most sequenced TCRs were rare (though some public TCRs occurred in many donors). Analysis performed later found more than 15,000 TCR beta sequences associated with HLA alleles at 0.05 false discovery rate. In vitro data verified a few CMV-associated chains as specific for CMV antigens.

In germline, CDR1 is SGHNT, CDR2 YYREEE (reference sequence). The V end was cut by 1 base, the J end by 1 base, with 13 bases between. This CDR3 region has 16 residues. This clone was found a few times. Its antigen remains unknown. In the PCR, 60 Vbeta and 13 Jbeta primers were used. TCRdb's table, derived via immunoSEQ multiplex PCR, lists solely in-frame clones and lacks some. The data contain around 80,000 clones, 62% of them singletons. The material sequenced was PBMCs. The receptor was derived from a male donor in good health and CMV-seropositive. The J gene is TRBJ2-3, the V gene TRBV5-4, with D maybe TRBD2 (6 bases). In DNA, the CDR3 is TGTGCCAGCAGCTTGATGGCCCCGGGAGGCACAGATACGCAGTATTTT. Translation: CASSLMAPGGTDTQYF.